This paragraph covers one T cell receptor (beta chain) sequence. This clonotype showed up many times. This clone's antigen is unknown. Within one base of it there is no much larger clone, and no base qualities were kept. Between the V and J ends, shortened by 0 bases and 1 base respectively, the junction contains 6 bases. CDR1 is given as SGHRS and CDR2 as YFSETQ, both from the germline V gene. Including the terminal cysteine and phenylalanine, the CDR3 comprises 14 residues. Only the CDR3 DNA stays, 42 bases, in frame from base 1. Stable Graves' hyperthyroidism was defined as the absence of progression to ophthalmopathy over 18 months of follow-up. The hyperthyroidism patients were between 18 and 65 years old and newly diagnosed, with a disease duration of less than 2 months. Exclusion was applied to patients with uncontrolled infections, other autoimmune diseases, pregnancy or lactation. Clinical symptoms, serum thyroxine and TRAb, thyroid ultrasound, and orbital computed tomography formed the basis for the diagnoses. PBMCs were separated from roughly 9.3 ml of fresh peripheral blood using Ficoll-Paque density gradient centrifugation. Total RNA was extracted with Trizol reagent, and quality was checked on an Agilent 2100 Bioanalyzer.

The sample comes from a study of T cells in Graves' hyperthyroidism and ophthalmopathy (dated by TCRdb to the late 2010s). The study in broad terms: Peripheral blood samples were taken at the time of initial diagnosis, prior to any treatment. Thyroid tissue and blood T-cell repertoires from more than five Graves' hyperthyroidism patients were also compared in the study. To identify distinguishing TCR V-J signatures, a discovery cohort of about 100 patients was used, comprising under 45 with Graves' ophthalmopathy and 55 to 65 with stable Graves' hyperthyroidism. After sampling, hyperthyroidism patients received methimazole starting at 30 mg daily, and ophthalmopathy patients received high-dose intravenous methylprednisolone. Prospective prediction of ophthalmopathy was tested in an independent validation cohort consisting of some 18 hyperthyroidism patients and over 15 patients who later progressed to ophthalmopathy. The 75 to 100 discovery patients were randomly split 7:3 into training and test sets. According to the paper, TCR Vbeta CDR3 sequencing was carried out on 135 peripheral blood samples, which came from approximately 41 ophthalmopathy, around 75 hyperthyroidism and roughly 17 progressor patients. What the research found in general, with its limitations: In validation, the model predicted progression to ophthalmopathy with roughly 70% sensitivity and roughly 72% specificity, a median of about six months before onset. Blood samples also contained most of the expanded thyroid clonotypes (frequency above 0.001), which suggests that blood repertoires may reflect thyroid immune responses. Sample size was not statistically predetermined, and blinding of investigators to group allocation was not performed. Ophthalmopathy was separated from stable hyperthyroidism by a 13 V-J signature model, with over 85% sensitivity and around 81% specificity obtained in cross-validation and 80%/75% obtained in testing.

TCR beta CDR3 regions were amplified from RNA transcripts. The first round of RT-PCR for the TCR CDR3 was performed with the HTBI primer set and the Qiagen OneStep RT-PCR kit. A second multiplex PCR round built the libraries, followed by size selection and purification. Libraries were sequenced paired-end with 100 bp reads on an Illumina HiSeq2000. The authors' pipeline ran thus. SOAPnuke was used to process the raw data, throwing out any read that contained adapters or uncalled bases, had a mean Phred below 15, or lacked an exact constant-primer or identifier match. COPE v1.2.5 was used to merge high-quality paired reads, and clonotypes were defined as unique nucleotide sequences. MiTCR v1.1 was used to align the clonotypes against IMGT TRBV, TRBD and TRBJ reference segments. Only V-J combinations with frequency above 0.0001, covering roughly 99% of repertoires, were analysed. The TCS score was defined as the ratio of F50 (clonal expansion) to E x V (chaos), calculated using BLOSUM62-based TCRdist between CDR3 peptides within each V-J. Welch's t-statistics and random forest reduced some 510 V-J features to 10 to 15, which were used in a naive Bayes classifier (R e1071). TCRdb ran its own pipeline on the public reads, namely fastp trimming at Q25 and MiXCR clone calling, and kept in-frame beta chains. CDR3 protein sequences are deduplicated, and each keeps its most common genes and DNA. TCRdb's processing, not the authors' own work, is the source of the V and J calls. The sample includes about 480,000 distinct CDR3 sequences, with under 15% observed a single time. The ten largest clonotypes hold over 15% of the sample.

Sequencing used blood. Rearrangement joined TRBV5-1 to TRBJ2-3; there is no confident call for the D gene. The source is a woman aged 18 to 35 with Graves' hyperthyroidism. The DNA sequence is TGCGCCAGCAGCTTGGAGGACGGCACAGATACGCAGTATTTT. It translates as CASSLEDGTDTQYF.